This T cell receptor (beta chain) was documented in a study of T-cell reconstitution after alpha-beta-depleted transplantation in children. Study outcomes and limitations: A year post-transplant, T-cell counts and diversity derived mostly from newly produced T cells.

As for this clonotype: The antigen remains undetermined.

Trimming cost V 7 bases and J 4 bases, with 25 bases left between them. Per germline, CDR1 MNHEY and CDR2 SVGAGI. The CDR3 spans 18 residues. During its preparation, the TCRbeta library received unique molecular identifiers. From the PCR reads, TCRdb called clonotypes with MiXCR, one entry per CDR3 protein. Here the sample spans around 500,000 distinct CDR3 sequences, 20% to 25% being singletons. This TCR came from a boy in the first two years of life who had a stem cell transplant for acute myeloid leukemia, so the T cells may come from the graft donor. This sample comprised PBMCs, mostly from graft donor cells, obtained 360 days after TCRalphabeta/CD19-depleted stem cell transplant. This rearrangement joins TRBV6-5 to TRBJ2-2; no firm D call. The CDR3 bases are TGTGCCAGCATTACCCCTAACGTCAGGTCGGCGGCCACCGGGGAGCTGTTTTTT. Translation: CASITPNVRSAATGELFF.